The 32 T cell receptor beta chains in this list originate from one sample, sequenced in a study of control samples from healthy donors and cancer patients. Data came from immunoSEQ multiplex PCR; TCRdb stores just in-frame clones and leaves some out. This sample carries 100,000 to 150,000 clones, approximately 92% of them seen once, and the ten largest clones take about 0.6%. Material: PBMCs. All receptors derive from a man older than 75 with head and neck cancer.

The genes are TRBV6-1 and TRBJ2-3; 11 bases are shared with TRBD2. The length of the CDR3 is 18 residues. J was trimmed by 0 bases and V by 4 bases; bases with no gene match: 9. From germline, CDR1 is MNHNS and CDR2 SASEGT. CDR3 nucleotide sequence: TGTGCCAGCAGTGCATTAGCGGGAGGGTATGCTAGCACAGATACGCAGTATTTT. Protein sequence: CASSALAGGYASTDTQYF.

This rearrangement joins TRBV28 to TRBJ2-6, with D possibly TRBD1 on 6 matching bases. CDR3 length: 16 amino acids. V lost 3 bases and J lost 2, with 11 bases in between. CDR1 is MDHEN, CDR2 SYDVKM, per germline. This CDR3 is CASSLIAGAGANVLTF. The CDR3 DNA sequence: TGTGCCAGCAGTTTGATCGCAGGGGCTGGGGCCAACGTCCTGACTTTC.

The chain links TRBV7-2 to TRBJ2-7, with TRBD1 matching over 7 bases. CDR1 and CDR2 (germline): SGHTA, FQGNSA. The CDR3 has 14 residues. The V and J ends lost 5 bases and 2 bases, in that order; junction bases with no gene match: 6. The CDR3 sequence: CASSLRQGAYEQYF. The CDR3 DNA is TGTGCCAGCAGCCTGAGACAGGGAGCCTACGAGCAGTACTTC.

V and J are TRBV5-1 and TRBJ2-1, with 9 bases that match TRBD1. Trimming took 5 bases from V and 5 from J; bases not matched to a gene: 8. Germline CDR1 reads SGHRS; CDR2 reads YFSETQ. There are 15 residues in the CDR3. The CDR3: CASRLGQGSHNEQFF. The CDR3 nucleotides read TGCGCCAGCAGGCTCGGACAGGGGAGCCACAATGAGCAGTTCTTC.

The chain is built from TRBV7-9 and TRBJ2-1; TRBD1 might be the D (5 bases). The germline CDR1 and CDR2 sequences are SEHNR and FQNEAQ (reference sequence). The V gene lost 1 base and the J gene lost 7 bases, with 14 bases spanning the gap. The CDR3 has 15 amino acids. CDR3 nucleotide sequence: TGTGCCAGCAGCTTAGATTGGGCAGGGATGAATGAGCAGTTCTTC. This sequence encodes CASSLDWAGMNEQFF. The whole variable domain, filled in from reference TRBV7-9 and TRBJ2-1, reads DTGVSQNPRHKITKRGQNVTFRCDPISEHNRLYWYRQTLGQGPEFLTYFQNEAQLEKSRLLSDRFSAERPKGSFSTLEIQRTEQGDSAMYLCASSLDWAGMNEQFFGPGTRLTVL.

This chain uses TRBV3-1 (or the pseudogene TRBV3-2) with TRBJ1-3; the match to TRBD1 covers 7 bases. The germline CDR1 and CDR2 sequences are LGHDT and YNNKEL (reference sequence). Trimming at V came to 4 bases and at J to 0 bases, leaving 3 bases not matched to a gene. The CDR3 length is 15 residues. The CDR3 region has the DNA TGTGCCAGCAGCCGCCAGGGGGTCTCTGGAAACACCATATATTTT. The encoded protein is CASSRQGVSGNTIYF.

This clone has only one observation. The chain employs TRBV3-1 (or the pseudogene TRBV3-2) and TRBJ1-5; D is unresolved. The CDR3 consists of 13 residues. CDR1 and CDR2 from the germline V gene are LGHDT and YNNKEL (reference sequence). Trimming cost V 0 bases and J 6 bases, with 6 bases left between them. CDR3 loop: CASSQEFGQPQHF. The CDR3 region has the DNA TGTGCCAGCAGCCAAGAGTTCGGTCAGCCCCAGCATTTT.

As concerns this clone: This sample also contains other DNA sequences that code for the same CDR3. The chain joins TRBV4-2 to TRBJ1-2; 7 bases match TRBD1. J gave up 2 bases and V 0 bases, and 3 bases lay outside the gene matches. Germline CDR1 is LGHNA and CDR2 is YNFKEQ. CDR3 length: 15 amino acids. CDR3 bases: TGTGCCAGCAGCCAAGACGGGACAGCAAACTATGGCTACACCTTC. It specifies CASSQDGTANYGYTF.

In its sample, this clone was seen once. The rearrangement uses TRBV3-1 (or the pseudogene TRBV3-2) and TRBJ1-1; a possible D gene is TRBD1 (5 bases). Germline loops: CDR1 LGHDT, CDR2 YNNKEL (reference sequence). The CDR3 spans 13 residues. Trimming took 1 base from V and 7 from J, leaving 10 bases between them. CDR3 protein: CASSQGGRDEAFF. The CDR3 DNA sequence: TGTGCCAGCAGCCAAGGGGGACGGGATGAAGCTTTCTTT.

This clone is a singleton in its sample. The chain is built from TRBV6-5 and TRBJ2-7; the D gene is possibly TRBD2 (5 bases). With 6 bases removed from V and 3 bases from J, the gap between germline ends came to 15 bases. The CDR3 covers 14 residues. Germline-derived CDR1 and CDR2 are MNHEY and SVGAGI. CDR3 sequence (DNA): TGTGCCAGCAGAAAGCCGGGGAATTTCTACGAGCAGTACTTC. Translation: CASRKPGNFYEQYF.

This CDR3 is CATSRTDRDSEGHTF. CDR3 in DNA: TGTGCCACCAGCAGGACGGACCGGGACAGTGAGGGCCACACCTTC. The chain uses TRBV15 and TRBJ1-2; 7 bases align to TRBD1. The V gene's germline CDR1 is LNHNV and CDR2 YYDKDF (reference sequence). Trimming cost V 3 bases and J 12 bases; bases outside gene matches: 16. The CDR3 runs 15 residues.

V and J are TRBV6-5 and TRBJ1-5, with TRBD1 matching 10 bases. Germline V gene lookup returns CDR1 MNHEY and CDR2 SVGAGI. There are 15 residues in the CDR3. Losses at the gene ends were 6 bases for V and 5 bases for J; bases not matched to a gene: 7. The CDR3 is CASSKTGGRDQPQHF. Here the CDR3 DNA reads TGTGCCAGCAGCAAGACAGGGGGCCGAGATCAGCCCCAGCATTTT.

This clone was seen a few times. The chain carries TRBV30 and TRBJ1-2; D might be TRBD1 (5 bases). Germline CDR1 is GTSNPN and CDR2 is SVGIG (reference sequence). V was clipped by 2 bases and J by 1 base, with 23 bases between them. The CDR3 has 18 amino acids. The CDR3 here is CAWSRTFPGAQGNYGYTF. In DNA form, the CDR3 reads TGTGCCTGGAGTCGGACTTTCCCTGGGGCTCAGGGTAACTATGGCTACACCTTC.

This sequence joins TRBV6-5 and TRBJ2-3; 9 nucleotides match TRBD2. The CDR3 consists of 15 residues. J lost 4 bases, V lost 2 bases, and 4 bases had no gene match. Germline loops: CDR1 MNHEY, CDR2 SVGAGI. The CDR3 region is CASSYSGGRADTQYF. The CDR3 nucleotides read TGTGCCAGCAGTTACAGCGGGGGGCGGGCAGATACGCAGTATTTT.

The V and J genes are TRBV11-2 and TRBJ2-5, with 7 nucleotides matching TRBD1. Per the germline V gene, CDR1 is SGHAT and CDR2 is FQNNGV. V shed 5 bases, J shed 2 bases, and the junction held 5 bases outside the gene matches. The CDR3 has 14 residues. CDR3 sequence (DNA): TGTGCCAGCAGCCGCCGGACAGGTCAAGAGACCCAGTACTTC. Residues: CASSRRTGQETQYF.

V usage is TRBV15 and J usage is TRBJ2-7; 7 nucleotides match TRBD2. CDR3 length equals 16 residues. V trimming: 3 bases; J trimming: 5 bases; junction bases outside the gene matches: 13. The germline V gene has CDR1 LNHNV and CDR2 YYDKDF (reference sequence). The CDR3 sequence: CATSSGNSGYRNEQYF. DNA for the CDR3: TGTGCCACCAGCAGTGGTAATAGCGGGTACCGCAACGAGCAGTACTTC.

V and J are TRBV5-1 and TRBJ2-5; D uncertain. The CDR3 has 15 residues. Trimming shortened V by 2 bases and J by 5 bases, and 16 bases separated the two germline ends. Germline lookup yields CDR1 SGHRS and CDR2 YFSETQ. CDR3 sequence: CASSFPHALSETQYF. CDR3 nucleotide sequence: TGCGCCAGCAGCTTTCCCCACGCCCTGAGCGAGACCCAGTACTTC.

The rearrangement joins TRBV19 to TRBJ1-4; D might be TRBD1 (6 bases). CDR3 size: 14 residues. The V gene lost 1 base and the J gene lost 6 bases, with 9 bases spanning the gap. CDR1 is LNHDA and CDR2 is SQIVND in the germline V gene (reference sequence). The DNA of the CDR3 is TGTGCCAGTAGTATAGCCAGGGGCGATGAAAAACTGTTTTTT. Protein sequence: CASSIARGDEKLFF.

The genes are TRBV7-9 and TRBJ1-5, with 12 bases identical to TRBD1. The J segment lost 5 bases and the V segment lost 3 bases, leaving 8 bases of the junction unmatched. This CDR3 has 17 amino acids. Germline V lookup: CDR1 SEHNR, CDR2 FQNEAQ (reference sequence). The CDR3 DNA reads TGTGCCAGCAGCTTTGCTCCGGGACAGGGGGCCGATCAGCCCCAGCATTTT. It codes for CASSFAPGQGADQPQHF.

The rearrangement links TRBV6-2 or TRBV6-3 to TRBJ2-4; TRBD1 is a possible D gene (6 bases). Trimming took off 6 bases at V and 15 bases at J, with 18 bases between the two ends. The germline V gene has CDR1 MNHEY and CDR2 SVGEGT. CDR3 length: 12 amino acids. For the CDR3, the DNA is TGTGCCAGCAGCCCCCGGGACAAATATCGGTACTTC. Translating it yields CASSPRDKYRYF.

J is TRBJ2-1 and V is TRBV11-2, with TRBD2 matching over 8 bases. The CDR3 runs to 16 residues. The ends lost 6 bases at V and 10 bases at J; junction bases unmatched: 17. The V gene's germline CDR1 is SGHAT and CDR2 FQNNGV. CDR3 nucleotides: TGTGCCAGCAGTTCTCCTCGGGCTAGCGGGCTGAGGGAGCAGTTCTTC. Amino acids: CASSSPRASGLREQFF.

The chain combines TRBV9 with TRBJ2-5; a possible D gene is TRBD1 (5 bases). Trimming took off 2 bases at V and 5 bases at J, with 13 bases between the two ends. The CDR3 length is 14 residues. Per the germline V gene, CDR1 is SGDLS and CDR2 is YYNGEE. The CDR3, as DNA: TGTGCCAGCAGCGTCCGACAGTCACGGGAGACCCAGTACTTC. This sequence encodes CASSVRQSRETQYF.

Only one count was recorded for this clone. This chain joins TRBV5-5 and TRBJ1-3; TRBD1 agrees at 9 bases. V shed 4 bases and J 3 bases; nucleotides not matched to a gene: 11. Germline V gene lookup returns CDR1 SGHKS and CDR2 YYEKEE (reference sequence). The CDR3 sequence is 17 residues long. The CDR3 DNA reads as TGTGCCAGCAGCCCCGCCGGACAGGGGAAGGGTGGAAACACCATATATTTT. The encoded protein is CASSPAGQGKGGNTIYF.

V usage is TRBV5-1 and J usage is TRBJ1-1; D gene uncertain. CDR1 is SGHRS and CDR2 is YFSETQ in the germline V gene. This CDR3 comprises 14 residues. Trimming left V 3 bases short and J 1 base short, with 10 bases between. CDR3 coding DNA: TGCGCCAGCAGCTGGGGTGGGGAGAACACTGAAGCTTTCTTT. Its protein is CASSWGGENTEAFF.

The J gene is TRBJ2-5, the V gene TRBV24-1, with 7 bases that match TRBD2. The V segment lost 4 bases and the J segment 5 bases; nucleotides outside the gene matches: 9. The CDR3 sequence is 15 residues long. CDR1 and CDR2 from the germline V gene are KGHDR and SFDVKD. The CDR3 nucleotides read TGTGCCACCAGTGACCCCGGACTAGTGCGGGAGACCCAGTACTTC. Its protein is CATSDPGLVRETQYF.

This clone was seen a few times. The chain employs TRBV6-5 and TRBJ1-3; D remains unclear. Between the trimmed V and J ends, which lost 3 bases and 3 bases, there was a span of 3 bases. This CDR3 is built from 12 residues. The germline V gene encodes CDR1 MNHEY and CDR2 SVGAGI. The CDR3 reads CASSYDGNTIYF. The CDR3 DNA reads TGTGCCAGCAGTTATGATGGAAACACCATATATTTT.

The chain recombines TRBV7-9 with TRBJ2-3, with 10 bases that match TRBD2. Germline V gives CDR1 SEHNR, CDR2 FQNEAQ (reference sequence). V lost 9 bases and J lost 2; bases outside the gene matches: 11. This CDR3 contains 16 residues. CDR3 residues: CASNLVAGGYTDTQYF. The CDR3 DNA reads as TGTGCCAGTAATCTGGTAGCGGGGGGCTACACAGATACGCAGTATTTT.

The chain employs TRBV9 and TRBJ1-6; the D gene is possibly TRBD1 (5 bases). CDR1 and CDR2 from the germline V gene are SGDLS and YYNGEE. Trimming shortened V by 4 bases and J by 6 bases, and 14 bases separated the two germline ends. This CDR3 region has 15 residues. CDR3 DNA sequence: TGTGCCAGCAGCCTAACCGCGGGACTTAATTCACCCCTCCACTTT. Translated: CASSLTAGLNSPLHF.

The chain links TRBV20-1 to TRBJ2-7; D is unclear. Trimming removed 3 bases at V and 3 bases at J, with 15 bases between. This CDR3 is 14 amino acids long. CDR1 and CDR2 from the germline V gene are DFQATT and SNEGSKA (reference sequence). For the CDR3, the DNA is TGCAGTGCTAGTGCCCCGGGTACCTACTACGAGCAGTACTTC. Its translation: CSASAPGTYYEQYF.

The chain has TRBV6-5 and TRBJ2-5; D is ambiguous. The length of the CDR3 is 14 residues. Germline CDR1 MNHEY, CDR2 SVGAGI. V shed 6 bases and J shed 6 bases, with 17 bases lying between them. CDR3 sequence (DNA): TGTGCCAGCAGAGAGATCCGGGCCGGGCAGACCCAGTACTTC. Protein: CASREIRAGQTQYF.

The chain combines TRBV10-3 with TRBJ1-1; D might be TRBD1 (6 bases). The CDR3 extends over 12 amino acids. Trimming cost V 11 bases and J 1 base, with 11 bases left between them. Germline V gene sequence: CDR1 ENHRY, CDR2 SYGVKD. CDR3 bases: TGTGCCTCCGAGGGGGGGAACACTGAAGCTTTCTTT. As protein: CASEGGNTEAFF.

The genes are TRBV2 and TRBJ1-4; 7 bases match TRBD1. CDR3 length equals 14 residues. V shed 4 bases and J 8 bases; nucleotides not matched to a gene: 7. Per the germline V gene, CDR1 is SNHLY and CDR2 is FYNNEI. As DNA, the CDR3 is TGTGCCAGCAGTGGACCGACAGGGACCGAAAAACTGTTTTTT. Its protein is CASSGPTGTEKLFF.